A single sample gave rise to the 7 T cell receptor beta chains below, sequenced in a study of blood T cell repertoires in COVID-19. Clones were sequenced by immunoSEQ multiplex PCR, and TCRdb holds only the in-frame ones, with some missing. The sample records 250,000 to 350,000 clones, over 75% being singletons. The specimen sequenced was PBMCs or T cells enriched from blood (not recorded which). The source of these receptors is a woman in her twenties or thirties who had recovered from COVID-19.

The CDR3 nucleotides read TGCAGCGTGCCAACAGGGGGCACTGAAGCTTTCTTT. As protein: CSVPTGGTEAFF. The gene calls are TRBV29-1 and TRBJ1-1; 8 nucleotides agree with TRBD1. Looked up from germline, CDR1 is SQVTM and CDR2 is ANQGSEA. The V and J ends lost 6 bases and 4 bases, in that order; junction bases with no gene match: 4. This CDR3 has 12 residues.

This chain uses TRBV5-1 with TRBJ1-1; the D is unclear. V shed 2 bases and J shed 1 base, with 12 bases lying between them. The CDR3 has 15 amino acids. Looked up from germline, CDR1 is SGHRS and CDR2 is YFSETQ. The CDR3 DNA reads as TGCGCCAGCAGCTTTCGGTTCCTCCAGAACACTGAAGCTTTCTTT. It codes for CASSFRFLQNTEAFF.

This clone was recorded only once. V usage is TRBV4-3 and J usage is TRBJ1-2; D is possibly TRBD1 (6 bases). V was cut by 10 bases and J by 4 bases, with 10 bases left in between. Germline CDR1 is LGHNA and CDR2 is YSLEER. The CDR3 runs 11 residues. The CDR3 sequence: CATRGGYGYTF. The CDR3 DNA follows: TGCGCCACCCGAGGGGGCTATGGCTACACCTTC.

In this sample, this clone turned up once. V usage is TRBV27 and J usage is TRBJ2-1; D unresolved. The CDR3 is 12 residues long. Germline CDR1 and CDR2: MNHEY and SMNVEV (reference sequence). The ends were cut back, 6 bases at V and 8 bases at J, with 11 bases in the middle. The CDR3 loop is CASSNLRDEQFF. Written as DNA, the CDR3 is TGTGCCAGCAGCAACCTGCGCGATGAGCAGTTCTTC.

The chain carries TRBV2 and TRBJ2-6; unclear D gene. Germline CDR1 SNHLY, CDR2 FYNNEI. The CDR3 sequence is 14 residues long. V was cut by 7 bases and J by 0 bases, with 7 bases left in between. This chain's CDR3 is CASKIDSGANVLTF. In DNA form, the CDR3 reads TGTGCCAGCAAGATAGACTCTGGGGCCAACGTCCTGACTTTC.

This chain joins TRBV5-4 and TRBJ1-1; no definite D call. Trimming took 2 bases from V and 1 from J, leaving 12 bases between them. Germline loops: CDR1 SGHNT, CDR2 YYREEE (reference sequence). The CDR3 has 15 residues. CDR3 coding DNA: TGTGCCAGCAGCTTCGATCCGGAGTCGAACACTGAAGCTTTCTTT. Its protein is CASSFDPESNTEAFF.

This chain uses TRBV10-3 with TRBJ2-1, with D possibly being TRBD1 (5 bases). Germline CDR1 and CDR2: ENHRY and SYGVKD. CDR3 length: 14 residues. Trimming took 3 bases from V and 5 from J, leaving 11 bases between them. The CDR3 nucleotides are TGTGCCATCAGTGACTGGACACAGGACAATGAGCAGTTCTTC. Translating gives CAISDWTQDNEQFF.